These T cell receptor beta chains were read from a single sample in a study of T cells after yellow fever vaccination. TCRdb independently ran MiXCR on the 5' RACE reads; one entry per CDR3 protein. The sample consists of approximately 510,000 distinct CDR3 sequences, 21% of them appearing once. Sequencing used PBMCs, obtained roughly 20 days after the first yellow fever vaccination. Receptor source: a man aged 18 to 30 who received the YFV17D yellow fever vaccine. Both conserved end residues are part of each CDR3.

>TRBJ1-1|TRBV29-1
CSASRGRHTEAFF
>TRBJ2-2|TRBV15
CATSRLAGDTGELFF
>TRBJ2-5|TRBV20-1
CSAREGGATETQYF
>TRBJ2-6|TRBV27
CASSWDGLSGANVLTF
>TRBJ1-5|TRBV6-1
CASRGIGAGSNQPQHF
>TRBJ2-1|TRBV9
CASSGSSAAVVEQFF
>TRBJ1-4|TRBV11-1
CASSLARRQGARINEKLFF
>TRBJ1-1|TRBV4-3
CASSQFGQGGLGLNTEAFF
>TRBJ2-1|TRBV27
CASSLLAGSSYNEQFF
>TRBJ1-1|TRBV6-1
CASTPVFGGYTEAFF
>TRBJ2-7|TRBV27
CASSFWAGVTGEQYF
>TRBJ1-2|TRBV5-1
CASSGQVNYGYTF
>TRBJ2-1|TRBV7-8
CASSSNRVTYNEQFF
>TRBJ2-5|TRBV18
CASSIGHQETQYF
>TRBJ2-1|TRBV12-3/TRBV12-4
CASSSGTGGLNEQFF
>TRBJ2-2|TRBV6-5
CASSLVPGELFF
>TRBJ2-7|TRBV5-6
CASSGTGPTYEQYF
>TRBJ2-1|TRBV6-5
CASSYSDGVSGQFF
>TRBJ1-2|TRBV5-1
CASSPGASNYGYTF
>TRBJ2-1|TRBV28
CASSLWTSGYNEQFF
>TRBJ1-1|TRBV5-1
CASSNGNVDTEAFF
>TRBJ1-4|TRBV27
CASRLQGTNEKLFF
>TRBJ1-5|TRBV4-3
CASSQDAGQGGGQPQHF
>TRBJ2-7|TRBV7-9
CASSFTGVEQYF
>TRBJ2-7|TRBV20-1
CSARDSRTSYEQYF
>TRBJ2-5|TRBV6-5
CASSYHGTAQETQYF
>TRBJ2-5|TRBV12-3/TRBV12-4
CASSLKLAEETQYF
>TRBJ2-1|TRBV6-5
CASSRGDEQFF
>TRBJ2-5|TRBV5-6
CASSLDGQLQTQYF
>TRBJ1-5|TRBV4-3
CASSQEGRGQPQHF
>TRBJ2-5|TRBV6-2/TRBV6-3
CASSYYPNQETQYF
>TRBJ2-1|TRBV27
CASSQSLDRGGLNEQFF
>TRBJ1-1|TRBV5-4
CASSLAGHLNTEAFF